This TCR beta chain was observed in a study of response to subunit inactivated influenza vaccine. TCRdb re-called the RT-PCR reads through MiXCR, storing one row per CDR3 protein. The data contain about 180,000 distinct CDR3 sequences, 9.2% of them singletons. Findings and limits, study-wide: Authors proposed each seasonal influenza vaccination draws in few new T cells.

V dropped 0 bases and J dropped 6; count of bases not matched to a gene: 7. The CDR3 loop spans 15 amino acids. Germline loops: CDR1 MNHEY, CDR2 SVGAGI. Comment on this clonotype: Its antigen is not identified.

The source of this sequence is a man between 45 and 60 years old who received an inactivated influenza vaccine. This chain connects TRBV6-5 to TRBJ2-7; 8 positions match TRBD2. This specimen was non-naive T cells sorted from PBMCs, taken on the day of vaccination. Here the CDR3 DNA reads TGTGCCAGCAGTTACTCCACTGGCGCGGGGGGCGAGCAGTACTTC. Protein sequence: CASSYSTGAGGEQYF.